Here is one T cell receptor beta chain with its context. V lost 3 bases, J lost 1 base, and 15 bases lay in between. CDR3 size: 16 residues. CDR1 and CDR2 from the germline V gene are KGHSH and LQKENI. The assay was immunoSEQ multiplex PCR, and TCRdb's table has in-frame clones only and misses some. This sample carries roughly 81,000 clones, just over 90% of them seen once, and the ten largest clones take around 1.5%. The source of the sample is a study of human versus mouse CDR3 diversity and MHC coevolution. Study context: Reported immunoSEQ sensitivity was one in 200,000 T cells, with reduced amplification bias.

The TCR was taken from a person aged 25 to 75 in good health. The specimen was naive CD4+ T cells from blood. Subset reported: CD45RO-negative CD62L-positive naive CD4 T cells. The V call is TRBV18, the J call TRBJ2-5; D might be TRBD2 (6 bases). In DNA form, the CDR3 reads TGTGCCAGCTCACCTGTTCGGAGGGGACGCCAAGAGACCCAGTACTTC. Its protein product is CASSPVRRGRQETQYF.